These 32 T cell receptor beta chains originate from one sample sequenced in a study of post-analysis software for immune sequencing data. Prepared libraries of TCR beta cDNA carried unique molecular identifiers. TCRdb recomputed calls from the PCR reads with MiXCR, one row per CDR3 protein. The table lists about 430,000 distinct CDR3 sequences, more than 30% of them singletons. These receptors' antigens are unknown. Points from the study as a whole: Patients showed TRBV5-6, TRBV5-1 and TRBV20-1 among five TRBV segments more frequent than in controls.

Sequencing was carried out using blood. These receptors were taken from a girl aged 2-9 years with multiple sclerosis.

The chain recombines TRBV12-3 or TRBV12-4 with TRBJ1-6; a weak D match, TRBD1 (6 bases). The CDR3 consists of 13 residues. Trimming removed 6 bases at V and 10 bases at J, with 13 bases between. CDR3 sequence (DNA): TGTGCCAGCAGACCCCTCGGGGGCTCACCCCTCCACTTT. Its protein product is CASRPLGGSPLHF.

This clonotype was seen only a few times. The chain couples TRBV20-1 to TRBJ2-3, with 8 bases matching TRBD2. V shed 0 bases and J 6 bases; nucleotides not matched to a gene: 14. Germline CDR1 and CDR2: DFQATT and SNEGSKA (reference sequence). This CDR3 contains 17 residues. The CDR3 sequence is CSARDWVAGKDFDTQYF. CDR3 nucleotide sequence: TGCAGTGCTAGAGACTGGGTAGCGGGAAAAGATTTTGATACGCAGTATTTT.

This clonotype was detected only a few times. The chain uses TRBV7-8 and TRBJ2-5; D unresolved. Germline V lookup: CDR1 SGHVS, CDR2 FQNEAQ. With 2 bases removed from V and 3 bases from J, the gap between germline ends came to 4 bases. The CDR3 spans 12 residues. CDR3 sequence reads: CASSLQKETQYF. CDR3 DNA: TGTGCCAGCAGCTTACAGAAAGAGACCCAGTACTTC.

This clonotype turned up a few times. This chain uses TRBV20-1 with TRBJ2-5; weak D call: TRBD1 (6 bases). Trimming pared 7 bases from V and 2 bases from J, leaving 23 bases between. This CDR3 is built from 16 residues. Germline V gene data show CDR1 as DFQATT and CDR2 as SNEGSKA (reference sequence). Here the CDR3 DNA reads TGCAGTGTGGGTTCCCCCCCGGGACACTTTCAAGAGACCCAGTACTTC. Protein: CSVGSPPGHFQETQYF.

In this sample, this clonotype turned up a few times. CDR3 DNA sequence: TGTGCCAGCAGCCCAGGGAGAGCACACTATGGCTACACCTTC. This sequence encodes CASSPGRAHYGYTF. This chain uses TRBV28 with TRBJ1-2; weak D call: TRBD1 (5 bases). V lost 6 bases and J 3 bases, leaving 14 bases between the germline ends. CDR3 length: 14 residues. From germline, CDR1 is MDHEN and CDR2 SYDVKM.

This clonotype was observed a handful of times. The chain couples TRBV5-1 to TRBJ1-2; D is uncertain. CDR3 size: 14 residues. The germline V gene encodes CDR1 SGHRS and CDR2 YFSETQ. Trimming stripped 1 base from V and 6 bases from J, with 13 bases between. CDR3 in DNA: TGCGCCAGCAGCTTGAGAGGCAGTAGGGATGGCTACACCTTC. Its protein is CASSLRGSRDGYTF. The full variable domain, completed using reference TRBV5-1 and TRBJ1-2, is KAGVTQTPRYLIKTRGQQVTLSCSPISGHRSVSWYQQTPGQGLQFLFEYFSETQRNKGNFPGRFSGRQFSNSRSEMNVSTLELGDSALYLCASSLRGSRDGYTFGSGTRLTVV.

V usage is TRBV20-1 and J usage is TRBJ1-4, with 11 bases that match TRBD1. The trim removed 6 bases at V and 3 bases at J, leaving 6 bases unmatched. Germline lookup yields CDR1 DFQATT and CDR2 SNEGSKA (reference sequence). There are 15 residues in the CDR3. In nucleotides, the CDR3 is TGCAGTGCGGCAGGACAGGGGGCCGCTAATGAAAAACTGTTTTTT. Protein: CSAAGQGAANEKLFF.

This chain connects TRBV14 to TRBJ2-4; TRBD2 matches 7 bases. With the DNA end fitting TRBJ2-7 better, the J assignment may be wrong. CDR1 and CDR2 from the germline V gene are SGHDN and FVKESK. The CDR3 totals 14 residues. CDR3 nucleotide sequence: TGTGCCAGCAGCCAACTGGGGCGGGGGTACGAGCAGTACTTC. As protein: CASSQLGRGYEQYF.

The chain combines TRBV6-2 or TRBV6-3 with TRBJ2-7, with 8 bases that match TRBD2. This CDR3 is 15 amino acids long. V lost 9 bases to trimming and J lost 2 bases; unmatched junction nucleotides: 12. Germline loops: CDR1 MNHEY, CDR2 SVGEGT. CDR3 amino acids: CASTPQRERTYEQYF. The CDR3 coding sequence is TGTGCCAGTACGCCCCAGCGGGAGAGGACCTACGAGCAGTACTTC.

This clonotype was seen more than once but under ten times. The V gene is TRBV3-1, the J gene TRBJ2-1; 11 bases map to TRBD2. The CDR3 runs to 15 residues. Looked up from germline, CDR1 is LGHDT and CDR2 is YNNKEL (reference sequence). V lost 3 bases and J lost 9; bases outside the gene matches: 7. CDR3 amino acids: CASSQTPGLAVEQFF. CDR3 sequence (DNA): TGTGCCAGCAGCCAGACCCCGGGACTAGCGGTTGAGCAGTTCTTC.

This CDR3 reads CASSQDVVTGRLNTEAFF. The CDR3 DNA reads TGTGCCAGCAGCCAAGATGTCGTTACGGGCAGACTGAACACTGAAGCTTTCTTT. This rearrangement joins TRBV14 to TRBJ1-1, with D unresolved. Germline CDR1 and CDR2: SGHDN and FVKESK. Trimming pared 0 bases from V and 0 bases from J, leaving 17 bases between. The CDR3 is 18 amino acids. Full variable domain (missing parts from reference TRBV14 and TRBJ1-1): EAGVTQFPSHSVIEKGQTVTLRCDPISGHDNLYWYRRVMGKEIKFLLHFVKESKQDESGMPNNRFLAERTGGTYSTLKVQPAELEDSGVYFCASSQDVVTGRLNTEAFFGQGTRLTVV.

The chain is built from TRBV12-3 or TRBV12-4 and TRBJ1-2; a weak D match, TRBD1 (5 bases). V was clipped by 2 bases and J by 3 bases, with 13 bases between them. The CDR3 runs to 15 residues. CDR3 protein: CASSLRGSNHYGYTF. CDR3 coding DNA: TGTGCCAGCAGTTTAAGGGGCTCCAATCACTATGGCTACACCTTC.

The rearrangement links TRBV15 to TRBJ2-3; 7 bases line up with TRBD2. The J segment lost 0 bases and the V segment lost 6 bases, leaving 12 bases of the junction unmatched. Germline V gene sequence: CDR1 LNHNV, CDR2 YYDKDF (reference sequence). CDR3 length: 17 amino acids. The CDR3 nucleotides are TGTGCCACCAGAGGACATCTCGGGGAGGGGAGCACAGATACGCAGTATTTT. The encoded protein is CATRGHLGEGSTDTQYF. Complete variable domain (other parts from reference TRBV15 and TRBJ2-3): DAMVIQNPRYQVTQFGKPVTLSCSQTLNHNVMYWYQQKSSQAPKLLFHYYDKDFNNEADTPDNFQSRRPNTSFCFLDIRSPGLGDTAMYLCATRGHLGEGSTDTQYFGPGTRLTVL.

The chain carries TRBV4-1 and TRBJ1-3; D unclear. The CDR3 loop spans 16 amino acids. V gave up 5 bases and J gave up 0 bases, with 14 bases separating them. The germline V gene has CDR1 MGHRA and CDR2 YSYEKL. The CDR3 loop is CASSSLMTSSGNTIYF. The DNA of the CDR3 is TGCGCCAGCAGCTCTCTCATGACGAGCTCTGGAAACACCATATATTTT.

This clonotype has a handful of counts. At one boundary the junction diverges from the germline segment, which might be a read error. V gene TRBV5-1 combines with J gene TRBJ1-4; TRBD1 is a possible D gene (5 bases). The germline CDR1 and CDR2 sequences are SGHRS and YFSETQ. The CDR3 has 14 amino acids. CDR3 loop: CASSSGTTNEKLFF. In nucleotides, the CDR3 is TGTGCCAGCAGCTCAGGGACAACTAATGAAAAACTGTTTTTT.

The genes are TRBV7-6 and TRBJ1-2; the D is unclear. The V end was cut by 5 bases, the J end by 8 bases, with 15 bases between. Germline CDR1 is SGHVS and CDR2 is FNYEAQ. The length of the CDR3 is 13 residues. CDR3 loop: CASSPTLWGGYTF. In nucleotides, the CDR3 is TGTGCCAGCAGCCCGACCCTCTGGGGAGGCTACACCTTC.

This clonotype was observed a single time. The V and J genes are TRBV2 and TRBJ2-1; tentatively, D is TRBD1 or TRBD2 (5 bases each). CDR3 length: 15 amino acids. CDR1 SNHLY and CDR2 FYNNEI come from the germline V gene. V was clipped by 5 bases and J by 5 bases, with 16 bases between them. CDR3 in DNA: TGTGCCAGCAGTCCAAGACAGCGGTCCCACAATGAGCAGTTCTTC. Protein: CASSPRQRSHNEQFF.

The chain employs TRBV28 and TRBJ2-1, with D unclear. Germline loops: CDR1 MDHEN, CDR2 SYDVKM. V was trimmed by 6 bases and J by 7 bases, leaving 10 bases between them. CDR3 length: 12 residues. The CDR3 nucleotides are TGTGCCAGCAGATCTAAGAGTAATGAGCAGTTCTTC. It yields the protein CASRSKSNEQFF.

The gene calls are TRBV20-1 and TRBJ2-1; D might be TRBD2 (6 bases). Trimming cost V 7 bases and J 5 bases, with 21 bases left between them. The CDR3 totals 15 residues. The germline V gene has CDR1 DFQATT and CDR2 SNEGSKA (reference sequence). The CDR3 reads CSGASGFEGNNEQFF. DNA of the CDR3: TGCAGTGGTGCGAGCGGGTTTGAAGGGAACAATGAGCAGTTCTTC.

This clonotype was observed a few times. CDR3: CASSQGRGGSQGGYTF. In nucleotides, the CDR3 is TGCGCCAGCAGCCAAGGCAGGGGAGGCTCCCAAGGCGGCTACACCTTC. This rearrangement joins TRBV4-3 to TRBJ1-2; D might be TRBD1 (6 bases). The germline V gene encodes CDR1 LGHNA and CDR2 YSLEER. The CDR3 has 16 residues. V lost 1 base and J lost 8, with 20 bases in between.

The V gene is TRBV20-1, the J gene TRBJ2-5; D possibly matches TRBD1 or TRBD2 (5 bases each). The closer fit of TRBJ2-7 to the DNA end suggests the J call may be wrong. The CDR3 is 12 residues long. Germline V gene lookup returns CDR1 DFQATT and CDR2 SNEGSKA (reference sequence). The CDR3: CSARAGGGEQYF. The CDR3 coding sequence is TGCAGTGCTCGAGCTGGGGGTGGCGAGCAGTACTTC.

The rearrangement uses TRBV12-3 or TRBV12-4 and TRBJ2-3; D call uncertain. CDR3 size: 14 residues. V was shortened by 3 bases and J by 5 bases, with 12 bases between the two germline ends. The CDR3 DNA reads as TGTGCCAGCAGTTTCGCCAGGAGTGGAGATACGCAGTATTTT. This sequence encodes CASSFARSGDTQYF.

This clonotype was counted a few times. V usage is TRBV29-1 and J usage is TRBJ2-7; D is perhaps TRBD1 or TRBD2 (5 bases each). CDR3 length: 14 amino acids. Germline CDR1 SQVTM, CDR2 ANQGSEA. Trimming removed 6 bases from V and 2 bases from J, with 17 bases in between. Written as DNA, the CDR3 is TGCAGCGTGACCGGGACGGAGCCGACCTACGAGCAGTACTTC. Translating it yields CSVTGTEPTYEQYF.

The chain joins TRBV27 to TRBJ2-5; TRBD2 might be the D (6 bases). Gene TRBJ2-7 matches the end of the DNA better, so the J call may be wrong. CDR1 and CDR2 (germline): MNHEY, SMNVEV (reference sequence). This CDR3 is built from 13 residues. For the CDR3, the DNA is TGTGCCTCGGGACTGTCTCCCTCCTACGAGCAGTACTTC. Amino acids: CASGLSPSYEQYF.

The J gene is TRBJ2-3, the V gene TRBV6-1; D gene unclear. CDR1 is MNHNS, CDR2 SASEGT, per germline. The CDR3 loop spans 14 amino acids. The V and J ends lost 7 bases and 0 bases respectively, with 11 bases between them. CDR3 in DNA: TGTGCCAGCAACCCTCTCTCTAGCACAGATACGCAGTATTTT. Its protein product is CASNPLSSTDTQYF.

This rearrangement joins TRBV20-1 to TRBJ2-1; D is perhaps TRBD2 (6 bases). V was shortened by 2 bases and J by 4 bases, with 15 bases between the two germline ends. Per the germline V gene, CDR1 is DFQATT and CDR2 is SNEGSKA (reference sequence). CDR3 length equals 15 residues. The CDR3 sequence is CSARLQSGSYNEQFF. The DNA for the CDR3 is TGCAGTGCTAGACTCCAAAGCGGGTCATACAATGAGCAGTTCTTC.

V gene TRBV29-1 combines with J gene TRBJ1-2; D might be TRBD1 (6 bases). The V and J ends lost 7 bases and 2 bases respectively, with 14 bases between them. CDR1 SQVTM and CDR2 ANQGSEA come from the germline V gene. The CDR3 runs 13 residues. As DNA, the CDR3 is TGCAGCGCAAGGACAGAACCAAACTATGGCTACACCTTC. It translates to CSARTEPNYGYTF.

The chain has TRBV2 and TRBJ2-7, with 7 nucleotides matching TRBD1. CDR3 length: 14 residues. Trimming took 6 bases from V and 2 from J; bases not matched to a gene: 7. Germline loops: CDR1 SNHLY, CDR2 FYNNEI. The CDR3 nucleotides read TGTGCCAGCAGGACGGGACAGAAAGCCTACGAGCAGTACTTC. The encoded protein is CASRTGQKAYEQYF.

This chain uses TRBV6-1 with TRBJ1-1; D gene uncertain. V was trimmed by 6 bases and J by 6 bases, leaving 26 bases between them. The CDR3 sequence is 17 residues long. The germline V gene encodes CDR1 MNHNS and CDR2 SASEGT. The CDR3 DNA sequence: TGTGCCAGCAGCCCAAGGGTATCTCTTAACTCTCGACCTGAAGCTTTCTTT. Amino acid sequence: CASSPRVSLNSRPEAFF.

The chain links TRBV7-2 to TRBJ2-1; possibly TRBD2 for D (6 bases). V was shortened by 5 bases and J by 4 bases, with 18 bases between the two germline ends. This CDR3 has 16 residues. CDR1 and CDR2 from the germline V gene are SGHTA and FQGNSA. The CDR3 reads CASSPGTASAYNEQFF. In nucleotides, the CDR3 is TGTGCCAGCAGCCCGGGCACTGCTAGCGCATACAATGAGCAGTTCTTC. The full variable domain, in which reference TRBV7-2 and TRBJ2-1 provide the parts outside the CDR3, is GAGVSQSPSNKVTEKGKDVELRCDPISGHTALYWYRQSLGQGLEFLIYFQGNSAPDKSGLPSDRFSAERTGGSVSTLTIQRTQQEDSAVYLCASSPGTASAYNEQFFGPGTRLTVL.

The chain joins TRBV12-3 or TRBV12-4 to TRBJ2-1; D gene uncertain. Between the trimmed V and J ends, which lost 1 base and 9 bases, there was a span of 7 bases. The CDR3 extends over 12 amino acids. The CDR3 here is CASSLVLFEQFF. As DNA, the CDR3 is TGTGCCAGCAGTTTAGTTTTGTTTGAGCAGTTCTTC.

This clonotype was seen more than once but under ten times. The chain links TRBV5-4 to TRBJ2-1; a possible D gene is TRBD1 (6 bases). V lost 2 bases and J lost 0, with 12 bases in between. CDR3 length: 16 amino acids. The germline V gene encodes CDR1 SGHNT and CDR2 YYREEE (reference sequence). CDR3 region: CASSFGTQSSYNEQFF. In nucleotides, the CDR3 is TGTGCCAGCAGCTTTGGGACACAAAGCTCCTACAATGAGCAGTTCTTC.